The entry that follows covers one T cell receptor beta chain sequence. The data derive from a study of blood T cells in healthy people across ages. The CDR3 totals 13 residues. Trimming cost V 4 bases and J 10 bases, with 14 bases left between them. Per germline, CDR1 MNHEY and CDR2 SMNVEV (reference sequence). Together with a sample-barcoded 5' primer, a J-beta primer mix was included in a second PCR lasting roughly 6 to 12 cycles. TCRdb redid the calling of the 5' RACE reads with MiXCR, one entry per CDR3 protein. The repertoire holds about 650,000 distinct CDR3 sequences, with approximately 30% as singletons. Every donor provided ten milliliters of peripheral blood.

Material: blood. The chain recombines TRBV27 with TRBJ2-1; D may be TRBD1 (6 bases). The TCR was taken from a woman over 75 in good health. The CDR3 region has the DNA TGTGCCAGCAGTTACTCGAAAGGGACAGAGCAGTTCTTC. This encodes CASSYSKGTEQFF.